This T cell receptor (beta chain) was sequenced for a study of blood T cell repertoires in COVID-19 (dated by TCRdb to 2020 to 2022). With regard to the full study: The collaborator samples originated in the United States, Italy and Spain and spanned the acute and convalescent phases of COVID-19. The material from the prospective study consisted of cDNA or gDNA derived from T cells, B-cell-depleted T cells, or PBMCs. HLA class I and class II types, where available, came from metadata supplied by the sample provider rather than from assay-based typing. Deeply sampled blood TCRbeta repertoires from subjects exposed to, actively infected with, or recovered from COVID-19 were included in the dataset. Sample metadata almost always included a de-identified subject ID, COVID-19 status, age in years and sex. The samples were drawn from the first 160 participants of the ongoing ImmuneRACE study and from 1,254 subjects provided by 6 global collaborators. The repertoires were released in a freely available public database intended as a resource for research on the immune response to SARS-CoV-2. Here is what the overall study found, with its caveats: How much clinical and demographic metadata was included differed by source and by participant, and the metadata was provided uncurated.

With respect to this clone: Its antigen is currently not known. Per-nucleotide qualities are absent, and no much larger clonotype sits a single base away.

The immunoSEQ Assay, a bias-controlled multiplex PCR, was used to amplify TCRbeta CDR3 regions from genomic DNA. In the source study's methods: Within the assay, amplification of reference gene primers was used to estimate how many nucleated cells each sample contained. Sequence reads were collapsed and filtered to measure the absolute abundance of every unique TCRbeta CDR3 rearrangement. For each sample, productive Simpson clonality was calculated by taking the square root of Simpson's diversity index across productive rearrangements. This immuneACCESS table, as held by TCRdb, lists in-frame sequences with V and J called but not all clones. Of the missing ones, under half trace to an unresolved V gene in checked studies; the others have no known cause. D and trimming were read from the DNA, whereas the V and J calls and clone size are those reported in that table. Recorded for this sample are about 170,000 clones; roughly 80% of them occurred a single time. The ten largest clones add up to roughly 8.1% of the sample.

In Seattle, one collaborating source enrolled patients while the infection was active and tracked those patients longitudinally over the course of disease. Each collaborating institution followed its own protocols to collect whole blood in K2EDTA tubes. For TCRbeta analysis, collaborators shipped samples in one of three forms: frozen whole blood, isolated PBMCs, or DNA extracted from either of those sample types. The clonotype originates from a woman aged 80 or older with COVID-19, enrolled during active disease. The sample was peripheral blood.

The nucleotide sequence reads TGCGCCAGCAGCCAAGAGCTTCAGGGATGGGCAGATACGCAGTATTTT. Translated, this is CASSQELQGWADTQYF. The chain links TRBV4-1 with TRBJ2-3; perhaps TRBD1 is the D gene, with 5 bases matching. From its cysteine to its phenylalanine, the CDR3 spans 16 amino acids. Only the CDR3 DNA is retained, 48 bases long and in frame from the first base. The germline V gene gives CDR1 as MGHRA and CDR2 as YSYEKL. Deletion took 0 bases off V and 4 bases off J, with a span of 14 bases between the germline ends.